The source of this T cell receptor beta chain is a study of identical twins. TCRdb reprocessed the 5' RACE reads with MiXCR, giving one entry per CDR3 protein. This sample has some 790,000 distinct CDR3 sequences; 15% to 20% occur once, and the top ten carry about 12%. The CDR3 runs to 14 residues. Per the germline V gene, CDR1 is MNHNS and CDR2 is SASEGT. The ends lost 6 bases at V and 9 bases at J; junction bases unmatched: 11. Findings of the study overall: Out-of-frame alpha sequences shared by twins showed excess low generation probability.

In this sample, this clonotype turned up a few times. The antigen remains undetermined. These sequences were also reported in another study, on T cells expressing NK-cell markers.

The specimen was PBMCs. The gene calls are TRBV6-1 and TRBJ1-3, with TRBD1 identical over 7 bases. The source is a young woman in good health. The CDR3 loop reads CASRGLQGRGTIYF. In nucleotides, the CDR3 is TGTGCCAGCAGGGGTTTACAGGGGCGCGGCACCATATATTTT.